The 15 T cell receptor beta chains in this list originate from one sample, sequenced in a study of blood T cell repertoires in COVID-19 (dated by TCRdb to 2019 to 2021). Library generation was performed with the immunoSEQ multiplex PCR assay. The table comes from immuneACCESS by way of TCRdb, which keeps in-frame sequences with V and J called. Part of the clones is missing from these tables; in studies checked, under half for an unresolved V gene and the rest for unknown reasons. The sample includes some 98,000 clones, with approximately 84% observed a single time. The top ten hold about 9.4% of the sample. The sequenced sample was peripheral blood. Receptors were obtained from a man between 65 and 85 years old with acute or convalescent COVID-19.

The chain combines TRBV27 with TRBJ1-6; 9 bases fit TRBD1. The CDR3 totals 15 residues. J was trimmed by 10 bases and V by 6 bases; bases with no gene match: 10. The V gene's germline CDR1 is MNHEY and CDR2 SMNVEV (reference sequence). The CDR3 loop is CASSLGGQGGSPLHF. The CDR3 region has the DNA TGTGCCAGCAGCCTAGGGGGACAGGGTGGCTCACCCCTCCACTTT.

The gene calls are TRBV5-4 and TRBJ2-2; no clear D gene. The CDR3 is 14 amino acids. Germline assignment: CDR1 SGHNT and CDR2 YYREEE (reference sequence). Trimming shortened V by 1 base and J by 6 bases, and 10 bases separated the two germline ends. The CDR3 DNA reads TGTGCCAGCAGCTTGACAGTTTTTTCCGGGGAGCTGTTTTTT. It specifies CASSLTVFSGELFF.

The CDR3 sequence: CASTSGGPNTGELFF. CDR3 bases: TGTGCCAGTACTAGCGGGGGACCGAACACCGGGGAGCTGTTTTTT. V usage is TRBV7-3 and J usage is TRBJ2-2; the match to TRBD2 covers 11 bases. Losses at the gene ends were 9 bases for V and 0 bases for J; bases not matched to a gene: 3. CDR1 and CDR2 (germline): SGHTA, FQGTGA. The CDR3 consists of 15 residues.

The gene calls are TRBV5-1 and TRBJ1-4; TRBD1 matches 7 bases. The CDR3 has 15 amino acids. The junction had 8 bases not matched to a gene; V was cut back by 4 bases and J by 5 bases. In germline, CDR1 is SGHRS, CDR2 YFSETQ. This CDR3 reads CASSPGDRQNEKLFF. Here the CDR3 DNA reads TGCGCCAGCAGCCCGGGGGACAGACAAAATGAAAAACTGTTTTTT.

This clone was observed a handful of times. The CDR3 protein is CASSYRQGKDQPQHF. The CDR3 DNA reads as TGTGCCAGCAGTTACAGGCAGGGTAAAGATCAGCCCCAGCATTTT. The chain uses TRBV6-6 and TRBJ1-5, with D tentatively TRBD1 (5 bases). Germline V gene sequence: CDR1 MNHNY, CDR2 SVGAGI (reference sequence). The CDR3 runs 15 residues. Trimming stripped 2 bases from V and 5 bases from J, with 13 bases between.

V is TRBV7-3 and J is TRBJ2-7; D might be TRBD2 (6 bases). Trimming shortened V by 6 bases and J by 1 base, and 13 bases separated the two germline ends. Germline-derived CDR1 and CDR2 are SGHTA and FQGTGA. The CDR3 runs 14 residues. The CDR3 protein is CASRSPGTSYEQYF. DNA of the CDR3: TGTGCCAGCAGGTCCCCCGGGACTTCCTACGAGCAGTACTTC. The whole variable domain, remainder taken from reference TRBV7-3 and TRBJ2-7, is GAGVSQTPSNKVTEKGKYVELRCDPISGHTALYWYRQSLGQGPEFLIYFQGTGAADDSGLPNDRFFAVRPEGSVSTLKIQRTERGDSAVYLCASRSPGTSYEQYFGPGTRLTVT.

About this clone: Other DNA sequences in this sample translate to the same CDR3. V is TRBV27 and J is TRBJ1-1; 7 bases are shared with TRBD1. Per germline, CDR1 MNHEY and CDR2 SMNVEV (reference sequence). The CDR3 loop spans 13 amino acids. V shed 5 bases and J 0 bases; nucleotides not matched to a gene: 0. CDR3 region: CASSGTVNTEAFF. CDR3 sequence (DNA): TGTGCCAGCAGTGGGACAGTGAACACTGAAGCTTTCTTT.

The rearrangement uses TRBV30 and TRBJ1-1; TRBD1 matches at 7 bases. The germline V gene encodes CDR1 GTSNPN and CDR2 SVGIG (reference sequence). The CDR3 is 12 amino acids. V was pared by 1 base and J by 10 bases, with 6 bases of the junction left unmatched. In DNA form, the CDR3 reads TGTGCCTGGAGTGGAAGAGGGACAGCAGCTTTCTTT. As protein: CAWSGRGTAAFF.

The chain employs TRBV2 and TRBJ1-2; D not resolved. The CDR3 length is 14 residues. V was trimmed by 8 bases and J by 4 bases, leaving 17 bases between them. CDR1 SNHLY and CDR2 FYNNEI come from the germline V gene. The CDR3 protein is CASGLRQSLYGYTF. CDR3 bases: TGTGCCAGCGGCCTACGACAAAGCCTCTATGGCTACACCTTC. Based on the CDR3 plus reference TRBV2 and TRBJ1-2, the full variable domain is EPEVTQTPSHQVTQMGQEVILRCVPISNHLYFYWYRQILGQKVEFLVSFYNNEISEKSEIFDDQFSVERPDGSNFTLKIRSTKLEDSAMYFCASGLRQSLYGYTFGSGTRLTVV.

V usage is TRBV11-3 and J usage is TRBJ2-1; the D is unclear. CDR1 and CDR2 from the germline V gene are SGHNT and YENEEA. Trimming removed 1 base at V and 9 bases at J, with 13 bases between. The CDR3 covers 14 residues. The CDR3 loop is CASSLVAETGEQFF. CDR3 DNA: TGTGCCAGCAGCTTAGTGGCGGAGACGGGTGAGCAGTTCTTC.

This clone was seen just once. This sequence joins TRBV5-1 and TRBJ2-7, with a tentative D call TRBD1 (6 bases). Germline CDR1 and CDR2: SGHRS and YFSETQ. The V end lost 0 bases, the J end lost 6 bases, and 16 bases lay between the germline ends. The CDR3 is 15 amino acids. In DNA form, the CDR3 reads TGCGCCAGCAGCTTGGGGGCGGCAGGGGATAGCGAGCAGTACTTC. Translation gives CASSLGAAGDSEQYF.

This clone has just a few counts. The chain links TRBV12-3 or TRBV12-4 to TRBJ1-2; 7 positions agree with TRBD1. The V segment lost 6 bases and the J segment 3 bases; nucleotides outside the gene matches: 4. The CDR3 covers 13 residues. CDR3 nucleotides: TGTGCCAGCAGCCTGACAGGGCACTATGGCTACACCTTC. Its protein is CASSLTGHYGYTF.

The gene calls are TRBV3-1 (or the pseudogene TRBV3-2) and TRBJ1-1, with 7 nucleotides matching TRBD1. The CDR3 is 18 amino acids. With V trimmed by 4 bases and J by 1 base, 15 bases remained unmatched. From germline, CDR1 is LGHDT and CDR2 YNNKEL (reference sequence). CDR3 in amino acids: CASSPRWVTGLRNTEAFF. CDR3 nucleotide sequence: TGTGCCAGCAGCCCCCGCTGGGTGACAGGGCTGAGGAACACTGAAGCTTTCTTT.

The rearrangement links TRBV5-1 to TRBJ1-2; D may be TRBD1 (6 bases). The V and J ends lost 5 bases and 4 bases respectively, with 12 bases between them. The germline V gene encodes CDR1 SGHRS and CDR2 YFSETQ. The CDR3 consists of 13 residues. CDR3 DNA: TGCGCCAGCAGGCGGGGGCAAACCTATGGCTACACCTTC. Translated: CASRRGQTYGYTF.

The V gene is TRBV15, the J gene TRBJ1-6; TRBD1 is a possible D gene (5 bases). Deletions cut 8 bases from V and 7 bases from J, with 15 bases between. The CDR3 length is 14 residues. Germline CDR1 and CDR2: LNHNV and YYDKDF (reference sequence). CDR3 nucleotides: TGTGCCACCTCGTTGGCCTGGGGCAATTCACCCCTCCACTTT. This sequence encodes CATSLAWGNSPLHF. Looking up the rest from reference TRBV15 and TRBJ1-6 gives the full variable domain: DAMVIQNPRYQVTQFGKPVTLSCSQTLNHNVMYWYQQKSSQAPKLLFHYYDKDFNNEADTPDNFQSRRPNTSFCFLDIRSPGLGDTAMYLCATSLAWGNSPLHFGNGTRLTVT.